Below, one T cell receptor beta chain is given with its context. Antigen unknown. CDR1 and CDR2 from the germline V gene are MNHNS and SASEGT. With 8 bases removed from V and 7 bases from J, the gap between germline ends came to 15 bases. The CDR3 is made up of 13 amino acids. The record originates from a study of cytomegalovirus exposure and HLA in healthy donors. It was with 60 Vbeta and 13 Jbeta primers that the PCR ran. The assay was immunoSEQ multiplex PCR, and TCRdb's table has in-frame clones only and misses some. The data hold roughly 200,000 clones, with 70% to 80% observed a single time. Overall study findings and caveats: In a later analysis, compared with equally common non-associated chains, HLA-associated beta chains were more expanded. As was reported, the classifier diagnosed cytomegalovirus status with high specificity and sensitivity. Analysis performed later found about 18,000 TCR beta sequences associated with HLA alleles at 0.05 false discovery rate.

The V gene is TRBV6-1, the J gene TRBJ1-3; possibly TRBD1 for D (5 bases). The sample taken for sequencing was PBMCs. The origin of this receptor is a woman aged 60-70 years in good health and CMV-seropositive. CDR3 DNA: TGTGCCAGCCGAGCAGGGCTCTTCAACACCATATATTTT. Its protein is CASRAGLFNTIYF.